Listed here is a single TCR beta chain. The source of the sample is a study of blood T cell repertoires in COVID-19. In the authors' workflow: Reference gene primer amplification yielded estimated nucleated cell counts. Repertoires were generated with immunoSEQ multiplex PCR, while TCRdb's copy carries only in-frame clones and drops some. V and J calls and clone size are given by that table; D and trimming were obtained from the DNA. The sample carries around 99,000 clones, around three quarters recorded once. The clonotype was recovered from a man aged 45-60 years who had recovered from COVID-19. Specimen: peripheral blood.

CDR3 coding DNA: TGTGCCAGCAGCCAGTCCCGGGACAGCCCCCTTAACTATGGCTACACCTTC. Protein product: CASSQSRDSPLNYGYTF. The chain links TRBV4-2 to TRBJ1-2; 7 bases fit TRBD1. Trimming cost V 3 bases and J 1 base; bases outside gene matches: 11. This CDR3 is 17 amino acids long. Germline V gene lookup returns CDR1 LGHNA and CDR2 YNFKEQ.